This entry describes one T cell receptor (beta chain). No antigen is known for it. The sample originates from a study of T-cell memory formation after mild COVID-19. Whole-study context: Among the donors, TCR clusters were largely specific to each donor. Study-wide points: The main location of contracting CD4+ clones was CM and EM, and that of contracting CD8+ clones was EMRA. Confirmation of SARS-CoV-2 specificity was lacking for second-wave clones peaking day 37.

The CDR3 spans 14 residues. Trimming cost V 0 bases and J 5 bases, with 10 bases left between them. The germline gives CDR1 LGHNA, CDR2 YSLEER. TCRdb ran MiXCR on the 5' RACE reads and lists one entry per CDR3 protein. Here the sample spans around 340,000 distinct CDR3 sequences, more than 15% being singletons. V is TRBV4-3 and J is TRBJ1-2, with D perhaps TRBD1 (5 bases). The sequenced material came from PBMCs or a T cell subset sorted from them (not recorded which). The sequence was collected from a young man who had mild COVID-19 (a few samples of this study predate the infection). Cell type and time point are not known. The CDR3 sequence: CASSQDLGAYGYTF. In DNA, the CDR3 is TGCGCCAGCAGCCAAGATCTAGGGGCATATGGCTACACCTTC.